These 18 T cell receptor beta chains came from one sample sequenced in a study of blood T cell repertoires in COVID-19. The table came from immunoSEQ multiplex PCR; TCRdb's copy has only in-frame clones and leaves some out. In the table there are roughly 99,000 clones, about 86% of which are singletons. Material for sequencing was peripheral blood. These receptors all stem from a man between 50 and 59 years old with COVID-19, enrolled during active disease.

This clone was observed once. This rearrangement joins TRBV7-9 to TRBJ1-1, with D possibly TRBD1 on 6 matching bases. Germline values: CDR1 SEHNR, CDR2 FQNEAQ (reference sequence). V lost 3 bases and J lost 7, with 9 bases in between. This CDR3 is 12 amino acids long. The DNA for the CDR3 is TGTGCCAGCAGCTTCTCAGGGGTTGAAGCTTTCTTT. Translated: CASSFSGVEAFF.

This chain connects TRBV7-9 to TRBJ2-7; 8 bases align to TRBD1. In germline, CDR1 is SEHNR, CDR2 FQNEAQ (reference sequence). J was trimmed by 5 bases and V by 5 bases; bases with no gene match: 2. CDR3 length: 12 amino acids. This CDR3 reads CASSTTGDEQYF. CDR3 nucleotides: TGTGCCAGCAGCACGACAGGGGACGAGCAGTACTTC.

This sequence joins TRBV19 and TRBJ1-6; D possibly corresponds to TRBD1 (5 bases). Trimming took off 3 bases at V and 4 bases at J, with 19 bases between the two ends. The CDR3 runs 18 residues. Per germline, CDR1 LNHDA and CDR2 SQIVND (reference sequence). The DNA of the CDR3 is TGTGCCAGTAGTATTCCGGAACAGGAGAAAAGGTATAATTCACCCCTCCACTTT. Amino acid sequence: CASSIPEQEKRYNSPLHF.

The CDR3 sequence is CSAAPVNEQFF. The CDR3 coding sequence is TGCAGTGCGGCACCAGTAAACGAGCAGTTCTTC. The chain recombines TRBV20-1 with TRBJ2-1; D remains ambiguous. The germline V gene encodes CDR1 DFQATT and CDR2 SNEGSKA (reference sequence). Trimming took off 6 bases at V and 10 bases at J, with 13 bases between the two ends. The CDR3 has 11 residues.

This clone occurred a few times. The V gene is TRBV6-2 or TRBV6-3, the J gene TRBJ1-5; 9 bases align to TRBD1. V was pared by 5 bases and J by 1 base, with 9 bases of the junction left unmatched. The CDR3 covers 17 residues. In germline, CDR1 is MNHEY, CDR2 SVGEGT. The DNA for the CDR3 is TGTGCCAGCAGTAACCCCGGGACAGGGATCAGCAATCAGCCCCAGCATTTT. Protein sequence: CASSNPGTGISNQPQHF.

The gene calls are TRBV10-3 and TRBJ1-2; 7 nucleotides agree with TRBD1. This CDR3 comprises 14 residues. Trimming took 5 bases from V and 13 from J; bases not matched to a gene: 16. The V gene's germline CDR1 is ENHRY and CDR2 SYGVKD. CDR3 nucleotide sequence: TGTGCCATCAGTAATCGGGACAGCCTAGAGTCGCTCACCTTC. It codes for CAISNRDSLESLTF.

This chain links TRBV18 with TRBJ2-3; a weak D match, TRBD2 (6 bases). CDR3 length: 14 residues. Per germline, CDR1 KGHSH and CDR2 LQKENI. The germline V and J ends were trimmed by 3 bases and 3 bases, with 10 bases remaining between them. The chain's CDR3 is CASSPQGLTDTQYF. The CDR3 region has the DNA TGTGCCAGCTCACCCCAGGGACTTACAGATACGCAGTATTTT.

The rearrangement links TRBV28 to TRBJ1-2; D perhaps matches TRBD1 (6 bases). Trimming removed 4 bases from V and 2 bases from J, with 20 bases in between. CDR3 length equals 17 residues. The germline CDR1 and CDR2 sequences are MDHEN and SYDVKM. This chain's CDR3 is CASSSPTEGDQNYGYTF. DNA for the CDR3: TGTGCCAGCAGTTCCCCGACTGAGGGGGATCAGAACTATGGCTACACCTTC.

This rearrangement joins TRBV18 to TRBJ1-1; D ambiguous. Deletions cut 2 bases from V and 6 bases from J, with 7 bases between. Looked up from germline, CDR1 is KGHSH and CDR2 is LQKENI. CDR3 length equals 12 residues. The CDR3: CASSPAGSEAFF. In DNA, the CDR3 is TGTGCCAGCTCACCAGCGGGGTCTGAAGCTTTCTTT.

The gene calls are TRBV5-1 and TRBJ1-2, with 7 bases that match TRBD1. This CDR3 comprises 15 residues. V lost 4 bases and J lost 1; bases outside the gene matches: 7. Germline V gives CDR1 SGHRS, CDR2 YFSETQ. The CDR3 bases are TGCGCCAGCAGCCCCTGGTCAGGGGGTAACTATGGCTACACCTTC. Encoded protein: CASSPWSGGNYGYTF.

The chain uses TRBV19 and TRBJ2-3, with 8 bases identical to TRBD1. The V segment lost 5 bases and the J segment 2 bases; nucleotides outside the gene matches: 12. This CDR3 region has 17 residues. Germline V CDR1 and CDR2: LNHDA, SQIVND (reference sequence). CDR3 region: CASSPSRDRSFTDTQYF. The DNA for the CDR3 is TGTGCCAGTAGTCCTTCCCGGGACAGGTCCTTCACAGATACGCAGTATTTT.

CDR3 loop: CASGQGARYEQYF. CDR3 bases: TGTGCCAGCGGCCAGGGGGCGCGGTACGAGCAGTACTTC. The chain employs TRBV7-9 and TRBJ2-7; the match to TRBD1 covers 8 bases. CDR3 size: 13 residues. Germline values: CDR1 SEHNR, CDR2 FQNEAQ (reference sequence). V trimming: 8 bases; J trimming: 4 bases; junction bases outside the gene matches: 7.

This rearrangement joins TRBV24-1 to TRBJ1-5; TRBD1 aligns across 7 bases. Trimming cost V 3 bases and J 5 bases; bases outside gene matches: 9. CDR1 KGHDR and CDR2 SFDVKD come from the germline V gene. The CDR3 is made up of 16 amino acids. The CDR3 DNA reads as TGTGCCACCAGTGATACCCGCGCAGGGGGGTATCAGCCCCAGCATTTT. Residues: CATSDTRAGGYQPQHF.

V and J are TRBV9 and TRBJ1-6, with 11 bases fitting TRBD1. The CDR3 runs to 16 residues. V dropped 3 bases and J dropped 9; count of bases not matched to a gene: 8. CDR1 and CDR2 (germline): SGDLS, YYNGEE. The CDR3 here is CASSARTGGFGSPLHF. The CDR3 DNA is TGTGCCAGCAGCGCAAGGACAGGGGGCTTCGGTTCACCCCTCCACTTT.

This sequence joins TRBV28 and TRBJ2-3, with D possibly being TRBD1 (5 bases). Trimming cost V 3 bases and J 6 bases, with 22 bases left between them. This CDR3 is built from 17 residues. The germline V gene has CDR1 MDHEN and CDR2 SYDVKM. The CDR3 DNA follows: TGTGCCAGCAGTTTCCCCATTGGGCGTGGGGCGACGGATACGCAGTATTTT. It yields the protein CASSFPIGRGATDTQYF. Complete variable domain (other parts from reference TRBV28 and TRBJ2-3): DVKVTQSSRYLVKRTGEKVFLECVQDMDHENMFWYRQDPGLGLRLIYFSYDVKMKEKGDIPEGYSVSREKKERFSLILESASTNQTSMYLCASSFPIGRGATDTQYFGPGTRLTVL.

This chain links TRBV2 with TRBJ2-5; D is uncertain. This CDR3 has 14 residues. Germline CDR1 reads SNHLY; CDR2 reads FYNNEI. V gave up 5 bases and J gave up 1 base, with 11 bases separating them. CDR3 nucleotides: TGTGCCAGCAGTTACGATACAGTCCAAGAGACCCAGTACTTC. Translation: CASSYDTVQETQYF.

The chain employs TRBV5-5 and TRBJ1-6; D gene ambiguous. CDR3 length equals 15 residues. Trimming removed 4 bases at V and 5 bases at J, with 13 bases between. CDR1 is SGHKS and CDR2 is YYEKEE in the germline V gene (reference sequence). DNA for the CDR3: TGTGCCAGCAGCCCTCCTTTCGGGAATAATTCACCCCTCCACTTT. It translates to CASSPPFGNNSPLHF.

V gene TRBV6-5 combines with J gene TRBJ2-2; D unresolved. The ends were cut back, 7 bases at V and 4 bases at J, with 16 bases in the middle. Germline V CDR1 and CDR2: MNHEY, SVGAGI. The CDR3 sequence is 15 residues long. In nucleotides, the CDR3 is TGTGCCAGCACAGAACCGGGTTTGGGCACCGGGGAGCTGTTTTTT. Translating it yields CASTEPGLGTGELFF.